The 29 T cell receptor beta chains presented below share a single source sample, sequenced in a study of cytomegalovirus exposure and HLA in healthy donors. PCR involved 60 Vbeta and 13 Jbeta primers. Clones were sequenced by immunoSEQ multiplex PCR, and TCRdb holds only the in-frame ones, with some missing. The sample contains roughly 200,000 clones, around 80% of which appear only once. The sequencing sample was made of PBMCs. The receptors originated from a man under 40 in good health and CMV-seronegative.

V and J are TRBV18 and TRBJ1-1; 9 bases fit TRBD1. This CDR3 spans 14 amino acids. The V gene end was trimmed by 2 bases and the J gene end by 5 bases; junction bases not matched to a gene: 3. Germline CDR1 KGHSH, CDR2 LQKENI. The CDR3 here is CASSPTGGRTEAFF. DNA for the CDR3: TGTGCCAGCTCACCAACAGGGGGCCGGACTGAAGCTTTCTTT.

This clone was seen more than once but under ten times. This chain connects TRBV6-6 to TRBJ1-4, with a possible D match to TRBD1 (6 bases). CDR1 and CDR2 (germline): MNHNY, SVGAGI (reference sequence). The CDR3 spans 13 residues. Trimming cost V 10 bases and J 8 bases, with 17 bases left between them. The DNA of the CDR3 is TGTGCCACCAACAGGGTGGGGGACGAAAAACTGTTTTTT. This codes for CATNRVGDEKLFF.

The chain combines TRBV19 with TRBJ1-4; 7 positions agree with TRBD1. Trimming cost V 1 base and J 4 bases; bases outside gene matches: 6. This CDR3 is built from 16 residues. CDR1 and CDR2 from the germline V gene are LNHDA and SQIVND (reference sequence). The DNA of the CDR3 is TGTGCCAGTAGTATAGGCTGGGACAGACATAATGAAAAACTGTTTTTT. Protein sequence: CASSIGWDRHNEKLFF.

This chain connects TRBV6-1 to TRBJ2-7, with a possible D match to TRBD2 (5 bases). Trimming stripped 7 bases from V and 3 bases from J, with 16 bases between. CDR3 length equals 14 residues. Per germline, CDR1 MNHNS and CDR2 SASEGT. CDR3 protein: CASKEGLGVYEQYF. CDR3 nucleotide sequence: TGTGCCAGCAAGGAAGGCCTCGGGGTCTACGAGCAGTACTTC.

The chain couples TRBV28 to TRBJ1-4; D possibly corresponds to TRBD1 (5 bases). There are 14 residues in the CDR3. Trimming left V 5 bases short and J 8 bases short, with 15 bases between. CDR1 MDHEN and CDR2 SYDVKM come from the germline V gene. CDR3 residues: CASSPQGNGEKLFF. The DNA of the CDR3 is TGTGCCAGCAGTCCGCAGGGAAATGGCGAAAAACTGTTTTTT.

The chain combines TRBV28 with TRBJ1-5, with 8 positions matching TRBD1. There are 15 residues in the CDR3. Germline V gene lookup returns CDR1 MDHEN and CDR2 SYDVKM. Trimming took 5 bases from V and 3 from J; bases not matched to a gene: 6. CDR3 sequence: CASSKRTGFNQPQHF. For the CDR3, the DNA is TGTGCCAGCAGTAAAAGGACAGGGTTCAATCAGCCCCAGCATTTT.

The V gene is TRBV7-2, the J gene TRBJ1-4; possible D gene TRBD1, 5 bases. CDR1 and CDR2 (germline): SGHTA, FQGNSA. This CDR3 region has 15 residues. Trimming stripped 2 bases from V and 4 bases from J, with 11 bases between. The CDR3 DNA reads TGTGCCAGCAGCTTAATGAGACAGAATAATGAAAAACTGTTTTTT. Translated: CASSLMRQNNEKLFF.

V usage is TRBV5-6 and J usage is TRBJ1-3; TRBD1 matches 8 bases. Per the germline V gene, CDR1 is SGHDT and CDR2 is YYEEEE. V shed 4 bases and J 9 bases; nucleotides not matched to a gene: 9. This CDR3 contains 14 residues. The CDR3 spells CASSPWTGSITIYF. The CDR3 region has the DNA TGTGCCAGCAGCCCGTGGACAGGGAGTATCACCATATATTTT.

The CDR3 DNA follows: TGTGCCAGCAGCCCTCCGGGACAGGGCACAGATACGCAGTATTTT. Protein sequence: CASSPPGQGTDTQYF. The gene calls are TRBV28 and TRBJ2-3, with 8 bases fitting TRBD1. Germline trimming cut 6 bases from V and 1 base from J; bases unmatched to any gene: 6. CDR1 and CDR2 from the germline V gene are MDHEN and SYDVKM. The CDR3 consists of 15 residues.

The J gene is TRBJ1-1, the V gene TRBV7-2; possible D gene TRBD1, 5 bases. The CDR3 spans 13 residues. Germline loops: CDR1 SGHTA, CDR2 FQGNSA. Between the trimmed V and J ends, which lost 6 bases and 1 base, there was a span of 9 bases. Here the CDR3 DNA reads TGTGCCAGCAGTCAGACAGAGAACACTGAAGCTTTCTTT. It is translated as CASSQTENTEAFF.

This chain joins TRBV28 and TRBJ2-1, with 11 bases lining up with TRBD2. CDR1 and CDR2 from the germline V gene are MDHEN and SYDVKM. V gave up 6 bases and J gave up 7 bases; unmatched junction bases: 11. The CDR3 loop spans 16 amino acids. CDR3 in DNA: TGTGCCAGCAGCCAAGTAGCGGGGGGGCAAGCTAATGAGCAGTTCTTC. It is translated as CASSQVAGGQANEQFF.

J is TRBJ2-7 and V is TRBV15; perhaps TRBD2 as D (7 bases). The germline gives CDR1 LNHNV, CDR2 YYDKDF (reference sequence). V lost 0 bases to trimming and J lost 2 bases, with 11 bases between them. The CDR3 length is 15 residues. For the CDR3, the DNA is TGTGCCACCAGCAGAGATCGGGGGGCCCCCTACGAGCAGTACTTC. Translation: CATSRDRGAPYEQYF.

The chain recombines TRBV6-1 with TRBJ1-1; D remains unclear. V was clipped by 3 bases and J by 3 bases, with 8 bases between them. The CDR3 runs to 13 residues. CDR1 and CDR2 (germline): MNHNS, SASEGT. CDR3 loop: CASSDYPDTEAFF. The CDR3 DNA reads TGTGCCAGCAGTGATTACCCAGACACTGAAGCTTTCTTT.

This clone appeared a few times. The chain is built from TRBV14 and TRBJ1-6, with 9 bases lining up with TRBD1. Germline V gene sequence: CDR1 SGHDN, CDR2 FVKESK. Trimming cost V 3 bases and J 9 bases; bases outside gene matches: 6. The CDR3 is 15 residues long. The CDR3 DNA sequence: TGTGCCAGCAGCCAGTGGACAGGGGCAGGTTCACCCCTCCACTTT. This gives the protein CASSQWTGAGSPLHF.

The rearrangement uses TRBV18 and TRBJ2-5; D not certain. The length of the CDR3 is 14 residues. Germline-derived CDR1 and CDR2 are KGHSH and LQKENI. Trimming stripped 0 bases from V and 5 bases from J, with 10 bases between. Written as DNA, the CDR3 is TGTGCCAGCTCACCACCGGTCCCCCGGGAGACCCAGTACTTC. Translation gives CASSPPVPRETQYF.

This clone was counted a single time. V and J are TRBV19 and TRBJ2-7; TRBD1 agrees at 7 bases. The CDR3 runs to 14 residues. Germline CDR1 reads LNHDA; CDR2 reads SQIVND (reference sequence). V lost 6 bases and J lost 6; bases outside the gene matches: 11. CDR3 sequence reads: CASRSTGPPGEQYF. CDR3 nucleotide sequence: TGTGCCAGTAGGTCGACAGGGCCTCCTGGCGAGCAGTACTTC.

The J gene is TRBJ2-5, the V gene TRBV29-1; 10 bases are a match to TRBD1. The V gene's germline CDR1 is SQVTM and CDR2 ANQGSEA. V dropped 0 bases and J dropped 5; count of bases not matched to a gene: 9. This CDR3 contains 16 residues. The CDR3 DNA follows: TGCAGCGTTGAAGAATGGACAGGGGGAGGTCGGGAGACCCAGTACTTC. Protein: CSVEEWTGGGRETQYF.

CDR3 sequence reads: CASSLGDRVSEQYF. The CDR3 DNA sequence: TGTGCCAGCAGCTTAGGGGACAGGGTAAGCGAGCAGTACTTC. The chain has TRBV7-6 and TRBJ2-7; 9 bases are shared with TRBD1. V shed 1 base, J shed 6 bases, and the junction held 4 bases outside the gene matches. Germline assignment: CDR1 SGHVS and CDR2 FNYEAQ. This CDR3 spans 14 amino acids.

The J gene is TRBJ2-2, the V gene TRBV5-1; D is undetermined. Germline CDR1 and CDR2: SGHRS and YFSETQ. V dropped 0 bases and J dropped 5 bases, with 5 bases sitting between them. The CDR3 runs to 13 residues. The CDR3 loop is CASSLDSTGELFF. CDR3 nucleotides: TGCGCCAGCAGCTTGGACAGTACCGGGGAGCTGTTTTTT.

This clone turned up a few times. The chain uses TRBV6-6 and TRBJ2-2; 7 bases match TRBD1. Germline lookup yields CDR1 MNHNY and CDR2 SVGAGI (reference sequence). This CDR3 spans 14 amino acids. The V and J ends lost 0 bases and 6 bases, in that order; junction bases with no gene match: 1. CDR3 residues: CASSYSGQSGELFF. CDR3 sequence (DNA): TGTGCCAGCAGTTACTCGGGACAGTCCGGGGAGCTGTTTTTT.

This chain links TRBV6-1 with TRBJ2-3; D not certain. This CDR3 contains 12 residues. Germline-derived CDR1 and CDR2 are MNHNS and SASEGT. Trimming took off 6 bases at V and 0 bases at J, with 4 bases between the two ends. The CDR3 coding sequence is TGTGCCAGCAGCGTAAGCACAGATACGCAGTATTTT. It codes for CASSVSTDTQYF.

This rearrangement joins TRBV15 to TRBJ1-4; 10 nucleotides match TRBD1. This CDR3 comprises 15 residues. Unmatched junction bases numbered 7, after V lost 5 bases and J lost 7 bases. The germline CDR1 and CDR2 sequences are LNHNV and YYDKDF (reference sequence). The CDR3 loop reads CATSLTGTGAEKLFF. The DNA for the CDR3 is TGTGCCACCAGCCTTACCGGGACAGGGGCTGAAAAACTGTTTTTT.

The chain has TRBV11-2 and TRBJ1-2, with D perhaps matching TRBD1 (5 bases). The V and J ends lost 4 bases and 4 bases respectively, with 19 bases between them. CDR1 and CDR2 from the germline V gene are SGHAT and FQNNGV. This CDR3 has 16 residues. In DNA, the CDR3 is TGTGCCAGCAGCTCATTGGGGGGACTCGACCTCTATGGCTACACCTTC. Amino acid sequence: CASSSLGGLDLYGYTF. Full variable domain (remainder filled in from reference TRBV11-2 and TRBJ1-2): EAGVAQSPRYKIIEKRQSVAFWCNPISGHATLYWYQQILGQGPKLLIQFQNNGVVDDSQLPKDRFSAERLKGVDSTLKIQPAKLEDSAVYLCASSSLGGLDLYGYTFGSGTRLTVV.

The J gene is TRBJ2-5, the V gene TRBV7-9; D perhaps matches TRBD1 (5 bases). With 2 bases removed from V and 2 bases from J, the gap between germline ends came to 6 bases. CDR3 length equals 13 residues. Germline CDR1 and CDR2: SEHNR and FQNEAQ (reference sequence). The DNA for the CDR3 is TGTGCCAGCAGCTTAAAGGGGCAAGAGACCCAGTACTTC. Amino acids: CASSLKGQETQYF. Full variable domain (remainder filled in from reference TRBV7-9 and TRBJ2-5): DTGVSQNPRHKITKRGQNVTFRCDPISEHNRLYWYRQTLGQGPEFLTYFQNEAQLEKSRLLSDRFSAERPKGSFSTLEIQRTEQGDSAMYLCASSLKGQETQYFGPGTRLLVL.

This clone was seen a few times. The chain couples TRBV2 to TRBJ2-2; 9 positions agree with TRBD1. CDR3 length equals 16 residues. After removal of 1 base from V and 2 bases from J, the junction contained 2 bases not matched to a gene. Per germline, CDR1 SNHLY and CDR2 FYNNEI. The CDR3 DNA reads TGTGCCAGCAGTGAAGTGGGACAGGGAAACACCGGGGAGCTGTTTTTT. Protein: CASSEVGQGNTGELFF.

Only a few counts were recorded for this clone. The chain is built from TRBV27 and TRBJ1-2; 7 nucleotides match TRBD1. The CDR3 has 13 residues. The trim removed 5 bases at V and 3 bases at J, leaving 3 bases unmatched. Germline V gene sequence: CDR1 MNHEY, CDR2 SMNVEV (reference sequence). CDR3 sequence: CASSPDRDYGYTF. CDR3 DNA: TGTGCCAGCAGTCCAGACAGGGACTATGGCTACACCTTC.

V is TRBV6-6 and J is TRBJ1-2, with TRBD1 matching 7 bases. The ends lost 4 bases at V and 6 bases at J; junction bases unmatched: 5. Per germline, CDR1 MNHNY and CDR2 SVGAGI (reference sequence). This CDR3 comprises 13 residues. CDR3 sequence reads: CASSLDDRDGYTF. The CDR3 bases are TGTGCCAGCAGTTTAGACGACAGGGATGGCTACACCTTC.

This CDR3 is CATSHNTGSGELFF. In DNA, the CDR3 is TGTGCCACCAGCCATAATACAGGGTCCGGGGAGCTGTTTTTT. The J gene is TRBJ2-2, the V gene TRBV15; the D gene is possibly TRBD1 (6 bases). In germline, CDR1 is LNHNV, CDR2 YYDKDF (reference sequence). Trimming cost V 5 bases and J 6 bases, with 13 bases left between them. The length of the CDR3 is 14 residues.

The chain employs TRBV28 and TRBJ1-5, with TRBD1 identical over 11 bases. This CDR3 spans 18 amino acids. CDR1 MDHEN and CDR2 SYDVKM come from the germline V gene. V shed 2 bases and J 1 base; nucleotides not matched to a gene: 7. The CDR3 spells CASSLSRDRGISNQPQHF. The CDR3 region has the DNA TGTGCCAGCAGTTTAAGTCGGGACAGGGGGATAAGCAATCAGCCCCAGCATTTT.